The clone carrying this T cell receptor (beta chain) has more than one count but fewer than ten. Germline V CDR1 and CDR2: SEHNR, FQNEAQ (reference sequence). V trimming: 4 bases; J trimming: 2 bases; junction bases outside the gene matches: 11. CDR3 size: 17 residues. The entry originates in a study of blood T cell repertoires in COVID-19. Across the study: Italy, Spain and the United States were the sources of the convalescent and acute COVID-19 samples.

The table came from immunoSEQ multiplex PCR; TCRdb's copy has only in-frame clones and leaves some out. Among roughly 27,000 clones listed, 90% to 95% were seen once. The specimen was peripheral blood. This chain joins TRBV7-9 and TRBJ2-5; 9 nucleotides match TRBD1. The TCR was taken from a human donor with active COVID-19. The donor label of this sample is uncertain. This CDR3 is CASSSPFTGGRQETQYF. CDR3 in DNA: TGTGCCAGCAGCTCACCCTTCACAGGGGGCCGACAAGAGACCCAGTACTTC.